The rows below give T cell receptor beta chains drawn from one sample of a study of blood T cells in healthy people across ages. TCRdb re-called the 5' RACE reads through MiXCR, storing one row per CDR3 protein. The sample includes 1.4 million to 1.5 million distinct CDR3 sequences, 40% to 50% seen only once; the top ten take roughly 7.7%. The sample comprised blood. The source is a woman under 30 in good health. Both conserved end residues are part of each CDR3. The order of the fields is CDR3 DNA, CDR3 protein, D gene, J gene, V gene, clone size. D genes are given only for firm matches. Where a row states a size, it is once, few, many or the class of an expanded clone; other rows omit it.

TGTGCCAGCAGCTTAAGCGGGAAGGTCGAGAATGAGCAGTTCTTC	CASSLSGKVENEQFF	TRBD2	TRBJ2-1	TRBV11-3	-
TGCAGTGCTAGAGGGGGATCCCGGGGAGATACGCAGTATTTT	CSARGGSRGDTQYF	-	TRBJ2-3	TRBV20-1	few
TGTGCCAGCAGTTACCCCTTGGAAGCGGGGGGGCTTTTGGATGAGCAGTTCTTC	CASSYPLEAGGLLDEQFF	TRBD2	TRBJ2-1	TRBV6-5	few
TGTGCCAGCAGTGCCTTTCTTAGCTCCTACGAGCAGTACTTC	CASSAFLSSYEQYF	-	TRBJ2-7	TRBV25-1	-
TGTGCCAGTAGGGTTGGGGGTTCAAGCACTGAAGCTTTCTTT	CASRVGGSSTEAFF	-	TRBJ1-1	TRBV19	-
TGTGCCAGCAGTGAAGGGACAATCGGGGAGCTGTTTTTT	CASSEGTIGELFF	-	TRBJ2-2	TRBV2	-
TGTGCCAGCAGTTTTCACATGGGGGGGAAAGGCTACACCTTC	CASSFHMGGKGYTF	-	TRBJ1-2	TRBV6-5	few
TGTGCCAGCTCACCACTGCAAAAATCACCAGAGACCCAGTACTTC	CASSPLQKSPETQYF	-	TRBJ2-5	TRBV18	few
TGTGCCAGCAGCCAAGCACGGACAGCCAGCAGGGAGACCCAGTACTTC	CASSQARTASRETQYF	-	TRBJ2-5	TRBV27	few
TGTGCCAGCAGCCAAGGGGTGGACAGACTAGCCAAAAACATTCAGTACTTC	CASSQGVDRLAKNIQYF	-	TRBJ2-4	TRBV4-2	few
TGTGCCAGCAGCCAAGAATTTATCAAGGGGTGGCCAGGAGGGCGGCAGTTCTTC	CASSQEFIKGWPGGRQFF	-	TRBJ2-1	TRBV14	-
TGTGCCAGCAGTTTATGGCTACAGGGGGGAGGCTACACCTTC	CASSLWLQGGGYTF	TRBD1	TRBJ1-2	TRBV28	-
TGTGCCAGCAGGCACCCGGACAGGGCGTCTTCGGGACTGTTTTTT	CASRHPDRASSGLFF	TRBD1	TRBJ1-4	TRBV12-3/TRBV12-4	few
TGTGCCAGCAGCATGTGGGACAGCGGCCATTCCTACGAGCAGTACTTC	CASSMWDSGHSYEQYF	TRBD1	TRBJ2-7	TRBV25-1	few
TGCAGTGCTAGAGTCGCCGCCGGAAACACCATATATTTT	CSARVAAGNTIYF	-	TRBJ1-3	TRBV20-1	-
TGTGCGACACAGGACGGATCCTACGAGCAGTACTTC	CATQDGSYEQYF	-	TRBJ2-7	TRBV6-2/TRBV6-3	-
TGTGCCAGCAGTCGGGGACAGGGGTTACACAATGAGCAGTTCTTC	CASSRGQGLHNEQFF	TRBD1	TRBJ2-1	TRBV6-2/TRBV6-3	-
TGCGCCAGCAGGTTACGACAGGGACCCTACGAGCAGTACTTC	CASRLRQGPYEQYF	TRBD1	TRBJ2-7	TRBV5-1	few
TGTGCCAGCAGCTTAGAAGGGAGAATAGAGACCCAGTACTTC	CASSLEGRIETQYF	-	TRBJ2-5	TRBV7-2	-
TGTGCCAGCAGCAGGACTAGCGGGGATACCTACAATGAGCAGTTCTTC	CASSRTSGDTYNEQFF	TRBD2	TRBJ2-1	TRBV25-1	few
-	CSVADGASRFF	-	TRBJ2-1	TRBV20-1	-
TGCAGTGCTAGCCTCGGACCTTATGGCTACACCTTC	CSASLGPYGYTF	-	TRBJ1-2	TRBV20-1	few
TGTGCCACCAGTGATTCCTCAGAGACCCAGTACTTC	CATSDSSETQYF	-	TRBJ2-5	TRBV24-1	-
TGTGCCAGCAGTCTCAACGGGGTGGGGTATGGCTACACCTTC	CASSLNGVGYGYTF	-	TRBJ1-2	TRBV12-3/TRBV12-4	-
TGTGCCAGCAGCCTCGACAGGGAAGTGGATACGCAGTATTTT	CASSLDREVDTQYF	TRBD1	TRBJ2-3	TRBV7-8	few
TGTGCCAGCAGCCACCCAGTCGGCGGGCTGAGCGAGCAGTACTTC	CASSHPVGGLSEQYF	-	TRBJ2-7	TRBV14	-
TGCGCCACCAGCCCTCCCGGGGGGGCCGGCTACAATGAGCAGTACTTC	CATSPPGGAGYNEQYF	TRBD2	TRBJ2-5	TRBV15	-
TGTGCCAGCCCCGGGGGGGATACCTACGAGCAGTACTTC	CASPGGDTYEQYF	TRBD2	TRBJ2-7	TRBV7-4	-
TGTGCCAGCAGCCAAGATGAAGGACAGGCCAATTCACCCCTCCACTTT	CASSQDEGQANSPLHF	TRBD1	TRBJ1-6	TRBV4-2	once
TGTGCCATCAGTGAGCCGGAAATCAGGGGGCACTCCTACAATGAGCAGTTCTTC	CAISEPEIRGHSYNEQFF	TRBD1	TRBJ2-1	TRBV10-3	few
TGTGCCATCAGCCACGGACAGTGGGCGGATACGCAGTATTTT	CAISHGQWADTQYF	-	TRBJ2-3	TRBV10-3	-
TGTGCCATCAGTGACTCACAGGGGTCCCTCGAGCAGTACTTC	CAISDSQGSLEQYF	TRBD1	TRBJ2-7	TRBV10-3	-
TGTGCCAGCAGTTTAACCAATACGAACACCGGGGAGCTGTTTTTT	CASSLTNTNTGELFF	-	TRBJ2-2	TRBV12-3/TRBV12-4	-
TGCAGTGCTTGGGACGGTAGCAATCAGCCCCAGCATTTT	CSAWDGSNQPQHF	-	TRBJ1-5	TRBV20-1	-
TGTGCCAGCAGTTTATTTTACCGGGACAGGGATAATTCACCCCCCCACTTT	CASSLFYRDRDNSPPHF	TRBD1	TRBJ1-6	TRBV27	-
TGTGCCTGCAGCTTACGGACTAGCACAGATACGCAGTATTTT	CACSLRTSTDTQYF	-	TRBJ2-3	TRBV25-1	once
TGTGCCACCAGCACCAGTAGGAATGAGCAGTTCTTC	CATSTSRNEQFF	-	TRBJ2-1	TRBV15	-
TGCAGTGCTAGAGGAACTAGCGGTGACACCGGGGAGCTGTTTTTT	CSARGTSGDTGELFF	TRBD2	TRBJ2-2	TRBV20-1	-
TGTGCCAGCAGCTCAAATCTCATCATGGGTGAGCAGTTCTTC	CASSSNLIMGEQFF	-	TRBJ2-1	TRBV7-9	few
TGCGCCAGCAGTCCTCCGGGACATCCATACGAGCAGTACTTC	CASSPPGHPYEQYF	-	TRBJ2-7	TRBV4-1	-
TGTGCCAGCAGTGCAGCGGGAGGGCGGGATGAGCAGTTCTTC	CASSAAGGRDEQFF	TRBD2	TRBJ2-1	TRBV6-2/TRBV6-3	-
TGTGCCAGCAGCCAAGCGGGAGCGGGTACAGATACGCAGTATTTT	CASSQAGAGTDTQYF	-	TRBJ2-3	TRBV3-1	-
TGCAGTGGTAGCCGGGGCGGGAGCTCCTACGAGCAGTACTTC	CSGSRGGSSYEQYF	TRBD2	TRBJ2-7	TRBV20-1	few
TGCAGTGCTTCCGGGACTAGCTATTACAATGAGCAGTTCTTC	CSASGTSYYNEQFF	TRBD2	TRBJ2-1	TRBV20-1	few
TGTGCCAGCAGTTACACGCGCTCCGTGAACAATCAGCCCCAGCATTTT	CASSYTRSVNNQPQHF	-	TRBJ1-5	TRBV6-5	few
TGTGCCAGCTCACCAGGGCAGGGACCCCACGAGCAGTACTTC	CASSPGQGPHEQYF	-	TRBJ2-7	TRBV18	-
TGTGCCAGCAGTGGGGGGACAGAGAATCAGCCCCAGCATTTT	CASSGGTENQPQHF	TRBD1	TRBJ1-5	TRBV6-1	few
TGTGCCAGCATAAGTTGGTCAGGCCGTACTAATGAAAAACTGTTTTTT	CASISWSGRTNEKLFF	-	TRBJ1-4	TRBV6-1	-
TGCGCCAGCAGGGGCGCACCAAACTCTGGAAACACCATATATTTT	CASRGAPNSGNTIYF	-	TRBJ1-3	TRBV5-1	few